This note documents a single T cell receptor beta chain sequence. Antigen unknown. Germline assignment: CDR1 SGHDT and CDR2 YYEEEE. The ends were cut back, 1 base at V and 5 bases at J, with 12 bases in the middle. This CDR3 is 14 amino acids long. This sample is drawn from a study of shared clonotypes between healthy human individuals. Turning to the study itself: Donors had three CD4 naive, three CD4 memory, two CD8 naive and one CD8 memory plate apiece. Study-level points and caveats: When compared with the clonotypes that were shared by all four sorted-subset donors, the non-shared clonotypes turned out to have lower generation probabilities. An expected dependence of interdonor clonotype sharing on sequencing depth was noted. Since donors were few, the genetic and exposure-history diversity represented was limited.

Only CD45RO-negative cells positively selected for CCR7 counted as naive CD8 cells, so terminally differentiated effector memory CD45RA+ cells were excluded. Clones were read by immunoSEQ multiplex PCR, and TCRdb kept only the in-frame ones, dropping some. This sample has about 1,900,000 clones; about 95% occur once, and the top ten carry 0.9% to 1.5%. Sequencing used naive CD8+ T cells sorted from blood. The chain combines TRBV5-6 with TRBJ1-1, with D uncertain. This clonotype was sampled from a man between 18 and 35 years old in good health. The CDR3: CASSLLILGTEAFF. In DNA form, the CDR3 reads TGTGCCAGCAGCTTGCTTATATTAGGAACTGAAGCTTTCTTT.